This T cell receptor (beta chain) was recorded in a study of cytomegalovirus exposure and HLA in healthy donors. The PCR employed 60 Vbeta primers together with 13 Jbeta primers. Some clones are missing from TCRdb's copy, which holds only in-frame ones; the method was immunoSEQ multiplex PCR. The sample contains under 130,000 clones, 10% to 15% of which appear only once. The germline V gene encodes CDR1 SGHRS and CDR2 YFSETQ. V shed 7 bases and J 2 bases; nucleotides not matched to a gene: 8. The CDR3 consists of 14 residues. The rearrangement joins TRBV5-1 to TRBJ2-5; 7 nucleotides match TRBD1. This sequence was found in a man aged 35 to 55 in good health and CMV-seropositive. Sequencing input: PBMCs. CDR3 nucleotide sequence: TGCGCCAGCGCCTGGACAGGCCAACAAGAGACCCAGTACTTC. Residues: CASAWTGQQETQYF.